The T cell receptor (beta chain) under discussion was sequenced for a study of T-cell reconstitution after alpha-beta-depleted transplantation in children. This clonotype was observed a single time. A much bigger clone sits one base away, suggesting this may be a read error. The length of the CDR3 is 14 residues. V lost 6 bases and J lost 7, with 20 bases in between. The germline gives CDR1 SQVTM, CDR2 ANQGSEA. Unique molecular identifiers were incorporated during preparation of the TCRbeta library. TCRdb recomputed calls from the PCR reads with MiXCR, one row per CDR3 protein. The table includes about 640,000 distinct CDR3 sequences, approximately 17% detected once.

This chain connects TRBV29-1 to TRBJ2-3; possibly TRBD1 for D (7 bases). Sequenced material: PBMCs from the stem cell graft donor, taken from the stem cell graft. The sequence derives from a human donor who donated a stem cell graft to a child with acute myeloid leukemia. The chain's CDR3 is CSVDTAGGGNTQYF. The CDR3 DNA is TGCAGCGTCGACACGGCAGGGGGAGGAAATACGCAGTATTTT.